This TCR beta chain was captured by sequencing in a study of identical twins. Study-wide findings and caveats: Fewer insertions characterized abundant cord blood beta clonotypes, whereas memory repertoires showed none.

On this clonotype itself: As yet, its antigen is unknown.

TCRdb reprocessed the 5' RACE reads via MiXCR and lists one record per CDR3 protein. The sample consists of 500,000 to 650,000 distinct CDR3 sequences, 7.1% of them appearing once. The data were also submitted as part of a second study, on yellow fever vaccine responses in identical twins.

The origin of this receptor is a woman aged 18-29 years in good health. Sequencing input: PBMCs.

The CDR3 loop reads CASSLLGGPSSYNEQFF. The DNA of the CDR3 is TGTGCCAGCAGCTTACTCGGGGGACCTAGCTCCTACAATGAGCAGTTCTTC. J is TRBJ2-1 and V is TRBV7-6; a weak D match, TRBD2 (6 bases). CDR1 is SGHVS and CDR2 is FNYEAQ in the germline V gene. The germline V and J ends were trimmed by 2 bases and 0 bases, with 14 bases remaining between them. The CDR3 runs to 17 residues. Looking up the rest from reference TRBV7-6 and TRBJ2-1 gives the full variable domain: GAGVSQSPRYKVTKRGQDVALRCDPISGHVSLYWYRQALGQGPEFLTYFNYEAQQDKSGLPNDRFSAERPEGSISTLTIQRTEQRDSAMYRCASSLLGGPSSYNEQFFGPGTRLTVL.